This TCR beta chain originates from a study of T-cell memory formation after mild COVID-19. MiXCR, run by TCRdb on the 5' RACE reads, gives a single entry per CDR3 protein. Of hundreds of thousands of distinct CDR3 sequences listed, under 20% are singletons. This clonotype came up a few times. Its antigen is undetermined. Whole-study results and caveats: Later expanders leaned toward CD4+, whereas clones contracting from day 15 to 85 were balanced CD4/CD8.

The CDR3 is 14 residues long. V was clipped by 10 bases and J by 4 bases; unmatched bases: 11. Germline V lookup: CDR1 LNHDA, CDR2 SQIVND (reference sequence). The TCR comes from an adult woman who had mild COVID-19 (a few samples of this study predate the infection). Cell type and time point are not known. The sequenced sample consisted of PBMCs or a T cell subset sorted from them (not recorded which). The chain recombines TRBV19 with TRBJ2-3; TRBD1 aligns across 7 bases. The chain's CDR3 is CATRQGTPPDTQYF. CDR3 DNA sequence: TGTGCCACCCGACAGGGAACCCCTCCAGATACGCAGTATTTT.